One and the same sample provided the 24 T cell receptor beta chains below, sequenced in a study of shared clonotypes between healthy human individuals (dated by TCRdb to the early 2020s). Library construction relied on the immunoSEQ multiplex PCR assay. TCRdb's version of the immuneACCESS table is confined to in-frame rearrangements and falls short of the full clone set. An unresolved V gene accounts for under half of the shortfall where checked; the remainder is of unknown origin. Counted in this sample were fewer than 550,000 clones; almost 80% of them appeared once. The ten most abundant clones make up approximately 12% of the sample. Material: PBMCs. The receptor set was obtained from a woman in her 40s in good health. Some clones in this sample may be carry-over from other donors' samples.

The chain joins TRBV5-1 to TRBJ2-3; D assignment may be TRBD1 or TRBD2 (5 bases each). This CDR3 region has 15 residues. V dropped 4 bases and J dropped 0 bases, with 12 bases sitting between them. In germline, CDR1 is SGHRS, CDR2 YFSETQ. CDR3 amino acids: CASSPSGPSTDTQYF. CDR3 nucleotides: TGCGCCAGCAGCCCCTCGGGGCCTAGCACAGATACGCAGTATTTT.

This clone appeared once. The CDR3 nucleotides are TGTGCCAGTAGTATAAGGGTGGGGAACACTGAAGCTTTCTTT. Encoded protein: CASSIRVGNTEAFF. This chain connects TRBV19 to TRBJ1-1; D gene ambiguous. The CDR3 is 14 amino acids. The germline V gene encodes CDR1 LNHDA and CDR2 SQIVND (reference sequence). Trimming took 2 bases from V and 1 from J, leaving 8 bases between them.

The chain links TRBV19 to TRBJ2-5; D is unresolved. With 2 bases removed from V and 2 bases from J, the gap between germline ends came to 9 bases. Germline loops: CDR1 LNHDA, CDR2 SQIVND (reference sequence). The CDR3 is made up of 14 amino acids. CDR3 loop: CASSIRSGQETQYF. The DNA of the CDR3 is TGTGCCAGTAGTATACGGTCAGGACAAGAGACCCAGTACTTC. Full variable domain (outside the CDR3, taken from reference TRBV19 and TRBJ2-5): DGGITQSPKYLFRKEGQNVTLSCEQNLNHDAMYWYRQDPGQGLRLIYYSQIVNDFQKGDIAEGYSVSREKKESFPLTVTSAQKNPTAFYLCASSIRSGQETQYFGPGTRLLVL.

The rearrangement links TRBV27 to TRBJ2-1, with a tentative D call TRBD1 (6 bases). This CDR3 has 15 residues. In germline, CDR1 is MNHEY, CDR2 SMNVEV (reference sequence). Trimming cost V 3 bases and J 10 bases, with 19 bases left between them. The CDR3 region has the DNA TGTGCCAGCAGTTTCCTAGACAGGACCGCAGGCGAGCAGTTCTTC. This codes for CASSFLDRTAGEQFF.

This chain joins TRBV6-1 and TRBJ2-3, with 9 bases fitting TRBD2. CDR1 and CDR2 from the germline V gene are MNHNS and SASEGT. The CDR3 has 15 residues. V dropped 7 bases and J dropped 6; count of bases not matched to a gene: 11. The CDR3 DNA sequence: TGTGCCAGCAAGACCTTAGCGGGAGTAGGGGATACGCAGTATTTT. This codes for CASKTLAGVGDTQYF.

The rearrangement joins TRBV20-1 to TRBJ2-1, with D hard to call. Germline V CDR1 and CDR2: DFQATT, SNEGSKA (reference sequence). The germline V and J ends were trimmed by 5 bases and 12 bases, with 14 bases remaining between them. The CDR3 has 11 amino acids. The CDR3, as DNA: TGCAGTGCTCGCGGATCAGGATTGCAGTTCTTC. Its protein product is CSARGSGLQFF.

This clone was detected a few times. This chain connects TRBV28 to TRBJ2-7, with 9 bases fitting TRBD1. Trimming at V came to 3 bases and at J to 0 bases, leaving 6 bases not matched to a gene. CDR1 MDHEN and CDR2 SYDVKM come from the germline V gene. This CDR3 spans 16 amino acids. CDR3 bases: TGTGCCAGCAGTTTTCCCGGGACAGGGTACTCCTACGAGCAGTACTTC. Its translation is CASSFPGTGYSYEQYF.

The chain combines TRBV19 with TRBJ1-2, with D maybe TRBD1 (5 bases). The V and J ends lost 6 bases and 1 base respectively, with 18 bases between them. CDR1 and CDR2 from the germline V gene are LNHDA and SQIVND (reference sequence). This CDR3 has 16 amino acids. The CDR3 region is CASRAQGVPLNYGYTF. DNA of the CDR3: TGTGCCAGTAGGGCCCAAGGGGTCCCGCTTAACTATGGCTACACCTTC. Supplemented by reference TRBV19 and TRBJ1-2, the full variable domain reads DGGITQSPKYLFRKEGQNVTLSCEQNLNHDAMYWYRQDPGQGLRLIYYSQIVNDFQKGDIAEGYSVSREKKESFPLTVTSAQKNPTAFYLCASRAQGVPLNYGYTFGSGTRLTVV.

V gene TRBV4-1 combines with J gene TRBJ1-5; 9 nucleotides match TRBD1. CDR3 length: 19 amino acids. Trimming cost V 4 bases and J 2 bases; bases outside gene matches: 15. Germline lookup yields CDR1 MGHRA and CDR2 YSYEKL. Here the CDR3 reads CASSRIWTGEADGNQPQHF. CDR3 coding DNA: TGCGCCAGCAGCCGCATATGGACAGGGGAGGCCGATGGCAATCAGCCCCAGCATTTT.

The chain has TRBV6-1 and TRBJ1-5, with D tentatively TRBD1 (6 bases). The V gene lost 3 bases and the J gene lost 3 bases, with 9 bases spanning the gap. Germline CDR1 is MNHNS and CDR2 is SASEGT. The CDR3 sequence is 14 residues long. CDR3 loop: CASSETGNNQPQHF. The CDR3 DNA follows: TGTGCCAGCAGTGAGACAGGAAACAATCAGCCCCAGCATTTT.

Only one count was recorded for this clone. The rearrangement links TRBV9 to TRBJ2-1; possibly TRBD1 or TRBD2 for D (5 bases each). Germline V gene lookup returns CDR1 SGDLS and CDR2 YYNGEE. The CDR3 is 15 residues long. V lost 3 bases, J lost 5 bases, and 15 bases lay in between. The CDR3 DNA follows: TGTGCCAGCAGCGCCGGGGCCACATCCAACAATGAGCAGTTCTTC. Amino acid sequence: CASSAGATSNNEQFF.

The chain has TRBV9 and TRBJ1-4, with D unclear. Germline CDR1 SGDLS, CDR2 YYNGEE. Between the trimmed V and J ends, which lost 0 bases and 0 bases, there was a span of 6 bases. This CDR3 spans 15 amino acids. CDR3 DNA sequence: TGTGCCAGCAGCGTAGCCTGGTCAACTAATGAAAAACTGTTTTTT. It translates to CASSVAWSTNEKLFF.

The V call is TRBV7-9, the J call TRBJ1-1, with D hard to call. The V gene lost 4 bases and the J gene lost 6 bases, with 15 bases spanning the gap. The germline gives CDR1 SEHNR, CDR2 FQNEAQ (reference sequence). The length of the CDR3 is 14 residues. The CDR3 region has the DNA TGTGCCAGCAGCTGGGTTCAAGGAGGCGCTGAAGCTTTCTTT. It translates to CASSWVQGGAEAFF.

The chain carries TRBV21-1 and TRBJ2-7; the D call of TRBD2 is as the table states it, not checked on the DNA. TRBV21-1 is described as a pseudogene. CDR3 length: 15 residues. CDR3 in DNA: TGTGCCCCCAAGGTGGCCACTAGCCGGCCCTACGAGCAGTACTTC. Residues: CAPKVATSRPYEQYF.

This clone occurred a few times. The chain recombines TRBV11-2 with TRBJ2-2; 7 bases are shared with TRBD2. CDR1 SGHAT and CDR2 FQNNGV come from the germline V gene. V lost 4 bases, J lost 7 bases, and 6 bases stayed unmatched. This CDR3 is 14 amino acids long. CDR3 in amino acids: CASSSSGKGGELFF. The CDR3 DNA is TGTGCCAGCAGCTCCAGCGGGAAAGGCGGGGAGCTGTTTTTT.

The rearrangement uses TRBV7-8 and TRBJ2-5, with D possibly being TRBD1 (5 bases). Trimming cost V 5 bases and J 0 bases, with 7 bases left between them. CDR1 SGHVS and CDR2 FQNEAQ come from the germline V gene. CDR3 length: 13 residues. The CDR3 bases are TGTGCCAGCAGCAGACAGTACCAAGAGACCCAGTACTTC. This codes for CASSRQYQETQYF.

The chain links TRBV9 to TRBJ1-2; D ambiguous. The CDR3 consists of 14 residues. The germline V gene has CDR1 SGDLS and CDR2 YYNGEE. V gave up 0 bases and J gave up 2 bases, with 8 bases separating them. The CDR3 region is CASSVEGRNYGYTF. The DNA for the CDR3 is TGTGCCAGCAGCGTAGAGGGCAGGAACTATGGCTACACCTTC.

This clone was observed at least ten times. This chain connects TRBV30 to TRBJ1-2, with D unresolved. Germline values: CDR1 GTSNPN, CDR2 SVGIG (reference sequence). V was shortened by 4 bases and J by 4 bases, with 7 bases between the two germline ends. This CDR3 comprises 11 residues. The CDR3 loop reads CAWTGFYGYTF. In nucleotides, the CDR3 is TGTGCCTGGACGGGGTTCTATGGCTACACCTTC.

The chain employs TRBV11-2 and TRBJ2-2; 10 positions agree with TRBD2. Germline loops: CDR1 SGHAT, CDR2 FQNNGV. The V segment lost 5 bases and the J segment 2 bases; nucleotides outside the gene matches: 5. The CDR3 has 16 amino acids. The CDR3 spells CASSRGLARNTGELFF. The DNA of the CDR3 is TGTGCCAGCAGCAGGGGACTAGCGCGAAACACCGGGGAGCTGTTTTTT.

A single count supports this clone. Other DNA sequences in this sample translate to the same CDR3. J is TRBJ1-5 and V is TRBV5-1; D unclear. The CDR3 is 13 amino acids. The germline gives CDR1 SGHRS, CDR2 YFSETQ. V was clipped by 1 base and J by 0 bases, with 2 bases between them. The CDR3 DNA reads as TGCGCCAGCAGCTTGTCTAGCAATCAGCCCCAGCATTTT. This encodes CASSLSSNQPQHF.

The chain is built from TRBV9 and TRBJ2-3, with 10 bases aligning to TRBD2. The CDR3 runs 16 residues. J was trimmed by 4 bases and V by 3 bases; bases with no gene match: 8. Per the germline V gene, CDR1 is SGDLS and CDR2 is YYNGEE. CDR3 amino acids: CASSAGTSVLADTQYF. CDR3 bases: TGTGCCAGCAGCGCCGGGACTAGCGTCCTTGCAGATACGCAGTATTTT. Supplemented by reference TRBV9 and TRBJ2-3, the full variable domain reads DSGVTQTPKHLITATGQRVTLRCSPRSGDLSVYWYQQSLDQGLQFLIQYYNGEERAKGNILERFSAQQFPDLHSELNLSSLELGDSALYFCASSAGTSVLADTQYFGPGTRLTVL.

The chain recombines TRBV18 with TRBJ2-1; 13 bases are a match to TRBD2. The CDR3 consists of 16 residues. Germline CDR1 KGHSH, CDR2 LQKENI. V was clipped by 6 bases and J by 8 bases; unmatched bases: 10. CDR3 bases: TGTGCCAGCTCTCTACTAGCGGGAGGGCCTAAGGATGAGCAGTTCTTC. This encodes CASSLLAGGPKDEQFF.

The V and J genes are TRBV5-1 and TRBJ2-4; no firm D call. Trimming cost V 2 bases and J 0 bases, with 9 bases left between them. The CDR3 sequence is 15 residues long. Germline CDR1 and CDR2: SGHRS and YFSETQ. CDR3 sequence (DNA): TGCGCCAGCAGCTTAGATATGCTAGCCAAAAACATTCAGTACTTC. Its protein is CASSLDMLAKNIQYF.

The chain links TRBV29-1 to TRBJ2-5, with 7 positions matching TRBD2. CDR1 is SQVTM and CDR2 is ANQGSEA in the germline V gene. V lost 6 bases, J lost 4 bases, and 11 bases stayed unmatched. This CDR3 comprises 14 residues. This CDR3 reads CSVPRGGARETQYF. In nucleotides, the CDR3 is TGCAGCGTACCTAGGGGAGGGGCTAGAGAGACCCAGTACTTC. The full variable domain, with the rest looked up from reference TRBV29-1 and TRBJ2-5, is SAVISQKPSRDICQRGTSLTIQCQVDSQVTMMFWYRQQPGQSLTLIATANQGSEATYESGFVIDKFPISRPNLTFSTLTVSNMSPEDSSIYLCSVPRGGARETQYFGPGTRLLVL.